This TCR beta chain derives from a study of tumor and adjacent non-tumor tissue in lung cancer. Overall study findings and caveats: Higher tumor TCR diversity was associated with shorter survival.

A note on this clonotype: Its antigen is still unknown.

Trimming removed 2 bases from V and 0 bases from J, with 11 bases in between. The CDR3 has 14 amino acids. The germline gives CDR1 DFQATT, CDR2 SNEGSKA (reference sequence). The library came from three nested PCR rounds adapted from ARM-PCR protocols. In TCRdb, the multiplex PCR reads were re-called with MiXCR into one record per CDR3 protein. The table records about 86,000 distinct CDR3 sequences, more than 75% of them present only once. No cell sorting was done before RNA was extracted from the tissue. This non-tumor lung sample came from over 3 cm beyond the tumor edge. This chain connects TRBV20-1 to TRBJ2-7; unclear D gene. Sequenced: distant non-tumor lung tissue. This TCR was sampled from a woman aged 45-59 years with non-small cell lung cancer. CDR3 sequence (DNA): TGCAGTGCTAGAAACATCCAGAGCTCCTACGAGCAGTACTTC. This encodes CSARNIQSSYEQYF.